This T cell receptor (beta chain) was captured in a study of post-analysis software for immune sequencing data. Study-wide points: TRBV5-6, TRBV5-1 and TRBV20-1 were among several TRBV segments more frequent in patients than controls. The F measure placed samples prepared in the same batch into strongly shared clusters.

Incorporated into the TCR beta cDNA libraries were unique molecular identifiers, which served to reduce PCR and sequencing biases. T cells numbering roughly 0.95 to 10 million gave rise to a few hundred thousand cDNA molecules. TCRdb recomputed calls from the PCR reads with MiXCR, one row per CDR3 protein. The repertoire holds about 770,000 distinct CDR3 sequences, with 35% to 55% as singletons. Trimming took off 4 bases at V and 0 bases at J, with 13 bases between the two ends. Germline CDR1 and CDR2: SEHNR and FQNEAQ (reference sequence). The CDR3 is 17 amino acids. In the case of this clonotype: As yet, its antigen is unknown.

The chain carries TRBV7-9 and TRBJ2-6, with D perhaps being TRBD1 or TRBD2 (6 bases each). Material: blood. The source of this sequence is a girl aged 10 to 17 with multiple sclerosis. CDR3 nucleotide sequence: TGTGCCAGCAGCTCCCATGCGGGACACTCTGGGGCCAACGTCCTGACTTTC. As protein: CASSSHAGHSGANVLTF.